This paragraph covers one TCR beta chain sequence. RNA amounts of roughly 0.45 to 1 ug underwent reverse transcription with random hexamers. The authors amplified TCR beta CDR3 across 54 Vbeta and 13 Jbeta using immunoSEQ multiplex PCR. TCRdb passed the immunoSEQ multiplex PCR reads through MiXCR, listing each CDR3 protein once. Altogether a few hundred thousand distinct CDR3 sequences are present, roughly 90% being singletons, with the ten largest covering approximately 0.2%. These data belong to a study of CD8 T cells in Susac syndrome. The authors sequenced TCR beta from blood CD8+ and CD4+ T cells. Through negative isolation, CD4+ and CD8+ T cells were obtained, while TEMRA cells were enriched using FACS. CDR3 length equals 15 residues. Germline V gene data show CDR1 as SGHTA and CDR2 as FQGTGA. V dropped 5 bases and J dropped 6 bases, with 17 bases sitting between them.

The receptor was derived from a human donor with multiple sclerosis. Sequencing was performed on CD8+ T cells from PBMCs. This chain connects TRBV7-3 to TRBJ2-1; D ambiguous. CDR3 nucleotide sequence: TGTGCCAGCAGCACGAAGGGCGGTGCGAGCAATGAGCAGTTCTTC. It is translated as CASSTKGGASNEQFF.